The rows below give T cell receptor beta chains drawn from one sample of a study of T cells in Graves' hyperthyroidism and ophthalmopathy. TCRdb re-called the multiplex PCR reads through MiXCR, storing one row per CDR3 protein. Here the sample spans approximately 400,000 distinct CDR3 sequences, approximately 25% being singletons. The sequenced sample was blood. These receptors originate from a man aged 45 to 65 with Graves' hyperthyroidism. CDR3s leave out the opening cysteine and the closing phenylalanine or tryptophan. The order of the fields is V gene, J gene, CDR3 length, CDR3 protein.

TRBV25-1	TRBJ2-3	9	ASSEMDTQY
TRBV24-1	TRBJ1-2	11	ATSREKNYGYT
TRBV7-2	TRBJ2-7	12	ASSLYRQSYEQY
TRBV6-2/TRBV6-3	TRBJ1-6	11	ASSSDRPSPLH
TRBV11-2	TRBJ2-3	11	ASSQPPGDTQY
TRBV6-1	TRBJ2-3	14	ASSYAGSGRTDTQY
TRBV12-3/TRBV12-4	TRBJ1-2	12	ASSLSIRAGGYT
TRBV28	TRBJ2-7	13	ASTLLAGGSYEQY
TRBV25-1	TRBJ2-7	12	ASSISTGFNEQY
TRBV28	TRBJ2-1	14	ASSLRYRSSYNEQF
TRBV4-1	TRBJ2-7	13	ASSQRRGISYEQY
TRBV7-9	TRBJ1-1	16	ASSPPGARGAAGTEAF
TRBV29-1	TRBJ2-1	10	SVGLGGNEQF
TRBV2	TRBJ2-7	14	ASSGPTRTGPREQY
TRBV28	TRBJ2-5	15	ASSAPGLAGVGETQY
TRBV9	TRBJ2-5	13	ASSVGTSGKETQY
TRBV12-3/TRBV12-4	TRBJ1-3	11	ASSLVRANTIY
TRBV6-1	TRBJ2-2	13	ASSPGLENTGELF
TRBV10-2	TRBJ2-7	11	ATLLAFSYEQY
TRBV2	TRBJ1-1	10	ASRGENTEAF
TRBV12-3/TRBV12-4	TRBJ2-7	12	ASSLGRGLYEQY
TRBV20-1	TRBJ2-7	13	SASSLAGGSYEQY
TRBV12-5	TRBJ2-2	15	ASGLYSGSQLTGELF
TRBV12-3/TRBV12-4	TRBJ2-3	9	ASRQQYTQY
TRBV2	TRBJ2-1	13	ASRKGGTADNEQF
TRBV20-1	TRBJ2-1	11	SAPFGGLAGQF
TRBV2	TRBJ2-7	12	ASTQRTGAYEQY
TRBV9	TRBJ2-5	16	ASSVGQGPKSVDGAQY
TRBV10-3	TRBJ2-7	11	AISRDHLYEQY
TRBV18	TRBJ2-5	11	ASSPEVEETQY
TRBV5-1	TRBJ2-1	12	ASSLGGPLNEQF
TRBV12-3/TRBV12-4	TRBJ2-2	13	ASSFEGQGTGELF
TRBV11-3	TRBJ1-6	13	ASSYQRTANSPLH
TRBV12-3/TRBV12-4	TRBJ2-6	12	ASSLNSGANVLT
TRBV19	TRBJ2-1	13	ASSIAGTGRDEQF
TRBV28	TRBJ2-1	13	ASSSKTLSYNEQF
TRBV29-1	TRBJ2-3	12	SVGLLAGTDTQY
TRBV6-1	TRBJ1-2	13	ASIQRAQGHYGYT
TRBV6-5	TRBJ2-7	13	ASSYSYGSRNEQY
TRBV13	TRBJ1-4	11	ASGHSLGEKLF
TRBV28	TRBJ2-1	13	ASSPTDVAHNEQF
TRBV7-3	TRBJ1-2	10	ASSLGEDGYT
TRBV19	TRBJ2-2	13	ASNIYQAITGELF
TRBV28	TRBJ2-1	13	ASSEGLAGVYEQF
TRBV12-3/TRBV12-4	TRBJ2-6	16	ASTPGTSGGSGADVLT
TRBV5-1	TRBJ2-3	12	ASSLMDATDTQY
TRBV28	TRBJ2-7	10	ASSFSRYEQY
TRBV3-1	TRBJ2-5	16	ASSQARAGVIQGETQY
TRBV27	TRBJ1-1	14	ASPSPDGRRNTEAF
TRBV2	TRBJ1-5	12	ASSDVGSNQPQH
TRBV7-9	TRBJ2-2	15	ASSIKTGQGNIGELF
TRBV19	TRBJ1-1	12	ASSSINRGTEAF